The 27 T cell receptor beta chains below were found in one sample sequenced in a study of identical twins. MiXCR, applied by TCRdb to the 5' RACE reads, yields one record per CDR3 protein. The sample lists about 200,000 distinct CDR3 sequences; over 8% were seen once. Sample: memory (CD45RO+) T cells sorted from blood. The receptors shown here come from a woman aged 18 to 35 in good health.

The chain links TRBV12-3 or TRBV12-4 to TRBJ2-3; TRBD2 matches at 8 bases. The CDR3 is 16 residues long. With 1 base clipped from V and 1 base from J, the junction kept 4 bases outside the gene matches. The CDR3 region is CASSLGLAYGTDTQYF. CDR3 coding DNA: TGTGCCAGCAGTTTAGGACTAGCGTATGGCACAGATACGCAGTATTTT.

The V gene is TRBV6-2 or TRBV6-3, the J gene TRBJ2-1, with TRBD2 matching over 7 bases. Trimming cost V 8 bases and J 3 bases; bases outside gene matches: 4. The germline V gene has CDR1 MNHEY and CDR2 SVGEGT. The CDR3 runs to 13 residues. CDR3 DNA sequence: TGTGCCAGCCAGAGCGGGATCTACAATGAGCAGTTCTTC. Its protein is CASQSGIYNEQFF.

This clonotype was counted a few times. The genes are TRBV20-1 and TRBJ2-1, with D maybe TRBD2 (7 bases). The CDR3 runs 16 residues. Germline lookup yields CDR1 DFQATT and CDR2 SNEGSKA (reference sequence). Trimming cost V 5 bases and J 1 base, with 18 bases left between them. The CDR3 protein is CSAPSRGSGSYNEQFF. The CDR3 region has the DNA TGCAGTGCTCCCTCCAGGGGTAGCGGGTCCTACAATGAGCAGTTCTTC.

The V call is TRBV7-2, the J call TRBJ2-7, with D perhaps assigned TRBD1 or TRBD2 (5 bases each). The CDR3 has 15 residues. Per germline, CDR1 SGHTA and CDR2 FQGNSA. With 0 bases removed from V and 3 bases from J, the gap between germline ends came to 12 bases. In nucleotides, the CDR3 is TGTGCCAGCAGCTTAGCGGGAGTAGGGGTCTACGAGCAGTACTTC. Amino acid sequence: CASSLAGVGVYEQYF.

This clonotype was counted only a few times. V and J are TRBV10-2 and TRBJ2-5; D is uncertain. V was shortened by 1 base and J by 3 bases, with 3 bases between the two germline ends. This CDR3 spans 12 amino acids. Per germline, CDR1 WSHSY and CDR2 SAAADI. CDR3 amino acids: CASSELEETQYF. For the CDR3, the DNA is TGCGCCAGCAGTGAGTTGGAAGAGACCCAGTACTTC.

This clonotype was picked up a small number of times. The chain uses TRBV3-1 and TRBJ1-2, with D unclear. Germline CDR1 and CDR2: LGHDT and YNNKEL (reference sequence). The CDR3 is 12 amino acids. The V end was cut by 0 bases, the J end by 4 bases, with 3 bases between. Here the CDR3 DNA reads TGTGCCAGCAGCCAAGAGGCCTATGGCTACACCTTC. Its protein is CASSQEAYGYTF.

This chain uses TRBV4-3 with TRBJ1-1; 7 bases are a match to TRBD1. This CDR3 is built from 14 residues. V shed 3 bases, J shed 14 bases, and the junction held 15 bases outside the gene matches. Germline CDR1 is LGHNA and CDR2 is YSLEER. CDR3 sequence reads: CASSQAGQDLRPFF. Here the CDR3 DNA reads TGCGCCAGCAGCCAGGCAGGACAGGACCTAAGACCATTCTTT.

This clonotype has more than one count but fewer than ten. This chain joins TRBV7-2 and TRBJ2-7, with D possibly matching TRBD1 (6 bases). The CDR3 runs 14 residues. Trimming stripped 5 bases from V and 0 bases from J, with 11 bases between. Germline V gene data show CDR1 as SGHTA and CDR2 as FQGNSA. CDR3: CASSADRSSYEQYF. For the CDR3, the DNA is TGTGCCAGCAGCGCCGACAGGAGCTCCTACGAGCAGTACTTC. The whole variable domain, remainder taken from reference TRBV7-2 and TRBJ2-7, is GAGVSQSPSNKVTEKGKDVELRCDPISGHTALYWYRQSLGQGLEFLIYFQGNSAPDKSGLPSDRFSAERTGGSVSTLTIQRTQQEDSAVYLCASSADRSSYEQYFGPGTRLTVT.

The CDR3 reads CASSLGRGTDTGELFF. The CDR3 DNA sequence: TGCGCCAGCAGCTTGGGTCGCGGGACCGACACCGGGGAGCTGTTTTTT. The chain is built from TRBV5-1 and TRBJ2-2; TRBD2 might be the D (6 bases). This CDR3 has 16 amino acids. V was clipped by 0 bases and J by 3 bases, with 12 bases between them. Germline values: CDR1 SGHRS, CDR2 YFSETQ.

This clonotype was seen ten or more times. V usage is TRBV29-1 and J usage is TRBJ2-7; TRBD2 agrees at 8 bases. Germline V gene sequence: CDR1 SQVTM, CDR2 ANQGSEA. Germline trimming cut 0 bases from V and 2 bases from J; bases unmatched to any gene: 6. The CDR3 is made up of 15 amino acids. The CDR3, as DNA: TGCAGCGTTGAAGATCCCCAGCGGGAGCCCTACGAGCAGTACTTC. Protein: CSVEDPQREPYEQYF.

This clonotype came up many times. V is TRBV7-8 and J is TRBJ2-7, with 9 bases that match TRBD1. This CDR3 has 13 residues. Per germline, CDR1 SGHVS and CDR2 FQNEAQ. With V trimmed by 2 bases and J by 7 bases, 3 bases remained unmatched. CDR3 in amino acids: CASSLSGTGEQYF. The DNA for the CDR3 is TGTGCCAGCAGCTTATCCGGGACAGGGGAGCAGTACTTC.

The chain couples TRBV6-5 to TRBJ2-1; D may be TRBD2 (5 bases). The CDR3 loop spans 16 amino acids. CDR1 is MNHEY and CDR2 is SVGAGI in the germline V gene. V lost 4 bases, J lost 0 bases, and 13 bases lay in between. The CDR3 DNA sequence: TGTGCCAGCAGTTTATCCGGGGTTAGCTCCTACAATGAGCAGTTCTTC. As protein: CASSLSGVSSYNEQFF.

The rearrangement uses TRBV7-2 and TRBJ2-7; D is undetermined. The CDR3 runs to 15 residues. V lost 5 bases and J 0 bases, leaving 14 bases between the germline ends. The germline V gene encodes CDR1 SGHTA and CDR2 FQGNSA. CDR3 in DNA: TGTGCCAGCAGCCAACGGACCGCCAGCTCCTACGAGCAGTACTTC. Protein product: CASSQRTASSYEQYF.

In DNA form, the CDR3 reads TGTGCCAGCAGTTTAAAGGCGTCTGGGGCCAACGTCCTGACTTTC. Its protein is CASSLKASGANVLTF. The rearrangement joins TRBV28 to TRBJ2-6; D ambiguous. The length of the CDR3 is 15 residues. Trimming removed 2 bases from V and 1 base from J, with 6 bases in between. CDR1 is MDHEN and CDR2 is SYDVKM in the germline V gene. Complete variable domain (other parts from reference TRBV28 and TRBJ2-6): DVKVTQSSRYLVKRTGEKVFLECVQDMDHENMFWYRQDPGLGLRLIYFSYDVKMKEKGDIPEGYSVSREKKERFSLILESASTNQTSMYLCASSLKASGANVLTFGAGSRLTVL.

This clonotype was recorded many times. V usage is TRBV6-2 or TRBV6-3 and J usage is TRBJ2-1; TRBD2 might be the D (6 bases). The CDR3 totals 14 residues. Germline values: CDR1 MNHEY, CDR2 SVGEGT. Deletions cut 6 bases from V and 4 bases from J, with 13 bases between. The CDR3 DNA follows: TGTGCCAGCAGCCTTACGGGGGAATACAATGAGCAGTTCTTC. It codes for CASSLTGEYNEQFF.

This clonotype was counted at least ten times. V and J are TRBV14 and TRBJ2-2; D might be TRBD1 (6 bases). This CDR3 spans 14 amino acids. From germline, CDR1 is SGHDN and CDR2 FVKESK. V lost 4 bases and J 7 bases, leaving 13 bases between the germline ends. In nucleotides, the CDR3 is TGTGCCAGCAGCCCGGGACCAGGGGACGGGGAGCTGTTTTTT. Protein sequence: CASSPGPGDGELFF.

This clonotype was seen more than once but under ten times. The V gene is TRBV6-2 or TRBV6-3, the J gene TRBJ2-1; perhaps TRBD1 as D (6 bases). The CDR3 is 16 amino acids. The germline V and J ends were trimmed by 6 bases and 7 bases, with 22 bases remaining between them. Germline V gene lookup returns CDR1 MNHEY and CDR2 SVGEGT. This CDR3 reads CASSTNPQGRLNEQFF. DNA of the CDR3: TGTGCCAGCAGCACAAACCCACAGGGTCGGTTAAATGAGCAGTTCTTC.

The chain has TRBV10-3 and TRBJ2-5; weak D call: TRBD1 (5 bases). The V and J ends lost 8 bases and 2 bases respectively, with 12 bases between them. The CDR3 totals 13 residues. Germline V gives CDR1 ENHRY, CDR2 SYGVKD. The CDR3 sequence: CAIGKTVQETQYF. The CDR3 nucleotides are TGTGCCATCGGAAAGACAGTGCAAGAGACCCAGTACTTC.

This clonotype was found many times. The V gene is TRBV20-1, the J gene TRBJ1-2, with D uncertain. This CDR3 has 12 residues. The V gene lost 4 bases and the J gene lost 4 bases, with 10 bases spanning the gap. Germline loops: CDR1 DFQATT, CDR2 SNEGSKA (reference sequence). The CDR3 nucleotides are TGCAGTGCTACCGGACGGTTCTATGGCTACACCTTC. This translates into CSATGRFYGYTF.

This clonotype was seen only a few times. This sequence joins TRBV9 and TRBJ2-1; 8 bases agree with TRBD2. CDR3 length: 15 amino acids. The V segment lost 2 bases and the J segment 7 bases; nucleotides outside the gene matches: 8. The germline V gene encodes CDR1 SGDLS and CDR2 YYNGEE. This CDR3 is CASSVTGGPGNEQFF. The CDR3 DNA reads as TGTGCCAGCAGCGTTACGGGGGGGCCGGGGAATGAGCAGTTCTTC.

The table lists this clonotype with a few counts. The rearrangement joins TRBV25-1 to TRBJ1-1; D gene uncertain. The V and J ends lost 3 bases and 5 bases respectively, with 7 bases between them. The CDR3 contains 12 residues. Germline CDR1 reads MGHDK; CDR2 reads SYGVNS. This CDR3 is CASSDLGTEAFF. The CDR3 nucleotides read TGTGCCAGCAGTGATTTGGGAACTGAAGCTTTCTTT.

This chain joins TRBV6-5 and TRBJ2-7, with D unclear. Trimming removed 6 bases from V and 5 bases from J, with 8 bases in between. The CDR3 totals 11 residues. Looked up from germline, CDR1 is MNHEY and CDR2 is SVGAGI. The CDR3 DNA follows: TGTGCCAGCAGGGCCGTCCACGAGCAGTACTTC. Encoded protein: CASRAVHEQYF.

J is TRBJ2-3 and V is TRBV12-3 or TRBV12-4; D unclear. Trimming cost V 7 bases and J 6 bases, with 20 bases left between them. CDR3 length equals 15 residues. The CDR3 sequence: CASTPIVGSPDTQYF. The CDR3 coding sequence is TGTGCCAGCACCCCGATTGTGGGGTCACCGGATACGCAGTATTTT.

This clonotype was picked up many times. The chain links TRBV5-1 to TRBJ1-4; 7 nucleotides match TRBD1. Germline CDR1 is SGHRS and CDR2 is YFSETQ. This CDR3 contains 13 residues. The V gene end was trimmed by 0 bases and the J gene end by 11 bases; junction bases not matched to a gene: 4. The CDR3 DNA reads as TGCGCCAGCAGCTTGGAGACAGGGTATAAACTGTTTTTT. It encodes CASSLETGYKLFF.

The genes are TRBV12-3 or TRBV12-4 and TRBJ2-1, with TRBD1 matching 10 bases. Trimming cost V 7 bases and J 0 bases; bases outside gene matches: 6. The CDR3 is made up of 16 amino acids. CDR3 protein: CASTRTGGDSYNEQFF. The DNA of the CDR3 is TGTGCCAGCACCCGGACAGGGGGGGACTCCTACAATGAGCAGTTCTTC.

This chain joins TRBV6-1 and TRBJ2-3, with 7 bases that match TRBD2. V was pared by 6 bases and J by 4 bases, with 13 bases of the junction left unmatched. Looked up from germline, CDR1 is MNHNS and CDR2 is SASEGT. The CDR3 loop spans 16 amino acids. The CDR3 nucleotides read TGTGCCAGCAGATTTAGGGGCGGGAGTTATTCAGATACGCAGTATTTT. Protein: CASRFRGGSYSDTQYF.

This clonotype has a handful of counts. The CDR3 loop is CASSNYGNTEAFF. CDR3 nucleotide sequence: TGTGCCAGCAGCAATTACGGTAACACTGAAGCTTTCTTT. The chain links TRBV6-1 to TRBJ1-1; D gene unclear. The V and J ends lost 6 bases and 2 bases respectively, with 10 bases between them. The CDR3 extends over 13 amino acids. The germline V gene has CDR1 MNHNS and CDR2 SASEGT.